Listed below are T cell receptor beta chains from one sample, sequenced in a study of PD-1 blockade in classical Hodgkin lymphoma. Sequenced by immunoSEQ multiplex PCR; TCRdb stores in-frame clones only, minus some. The sample contains about 66,000 clones, about 70% of which appear only once. The sequences come from peripheral blood mononuclear cells (PBMCs), collected before the second cycle of nivolumab. The receptors come from a human donor with classical Hodgkin lymphoma. Both conserved end residues are part of each CDR3. Each record gives: D gene, J gene, clone size, V gene, CDR3 DNA, CDR3 protein. The D gene is left open where the match is weak. Some rows have no size entry. The others give once, few or many, or a class for an expanded clone.

d_gene: .
j_gene: TRBJ2-1
abundance: .
v_gene: TRBV5-1
CDR3nt: TGCGCCAGCAGCTTCACCGGGACACAAGACAATGAGCAGTTCTTC
CDR3aa: CASSFTGTQDNEQFF

d_gene: .
j_gene: TRBJ1-1
abundance: .
v_gene: TRBV11-2
CDR3nt: TGTGCCAGCAGCTTAGACGAGGCGGAAGCTTTCTTT
CDR3aa: CASSLDEAEAFF

d_gene: TRBD2
j_gene: TRBJ2-1
abundance: few
v_gene: TRBV30
CDR3nt: TGTGCCTGGAGTGTACTACTAGCGGGAGCTGGTGAGCAGTTCTTC
CDR3aa: CAWSVLLAGAGEQFF

d_gene: .
j_gene: TRBJ1-5
abundance: once
v_gene: TRBV7-9
CDR3nt: TGTGCCAGCAGCTTAGATCCCGGCAGGGGTGATCAGCCCCAGCATTTT
CDR3aa: CASSLDPGRGDQPQHF

d_gene: .
j_gene: TRBJ2-5
abundance: .
v_gene: TRBV28
CDR3nt: TGTGCCAGCGGCACAGGGTTGGAGACCCAGTACTTC
CDR3aa: CASGTGLETQYF

d_gene: .
j_gene: TRBJ1-3
abundance: .
v_gene: TRBV4-1
CDR3nt: TGCGCCAGCAGCCCCGGCGGGCAGGCGGAAGTCTCTGGAAACACCATATATTTT
CDR3aa: CASSPGGQAEVSGNTIYF

d_gene: TRBD2
j_gene: TRBJ2-1
abundance: few
v_gene: TRBV5-1
CDR3nt: TGCGCCAGCAGCTTGGCTAGCGGGAGAACTAATGAGCAGTTCTTC
CDR3aa: CASSLASGRTNEQFF

d_gene: .
j_gene: TRBJ1-1
abundance: .
v_gene: TRBV6-5
CDR3nt: TGTGCCAGCAGGCCGGCGGCAAACATAAACACTGAAGCTTTCTTT
CDR3aa: CASRPAANINTEAFF

d_gene: .
j_gene: TRBJ1-1
abundance: .
v_gene: TRBV5-6
CDR3nt: TGTGCCAGCAGCTTTGGGAACACTGAAGCTTTCTTT
CDR3aa: CASSFGNTEAFF

d_gene: .
j_gene: TRBJ1-4
abundance: few
v_gene: TRBV12-5
CDR3nt: TGTGCTAGTGGTTTGGACATAGGTTTAAATGAAAAACTGTTTTTT
CDR3aa: CASGLDIGLNEKLFF

d_gene: .
j_gene: TRBJ2-7
abundance: few
v_gene: TRBV6-1
CDR3nt: TGTGCCAGCAGTGAAGCGCTCAACTACGAGCAGTACTTC
CDR3aa: CASSEALNYEQYF

d_gene: .
j_gene: TRBJ1-6
abundance: .
v_gene: TRBV9
CDR3nt: TGTGCCAGCAGCCGCGGAGGCTCACCCCTCCACTTT
CDR3aa: CASSRGGSPLHF

d_gene: TRBD1
j_gene: TRBJ2-1
abundance: once
v_gene: TRBV27
CDR3nt: TGTGCCAGCAGTTCCTTTTCGGGACAGGTTCACAATGAGCAGTTCTTC
CDR3aa: CASSSFSGQVHNEQFF

d_gene: .
j_gene: TRBJ2-2
abundance: .
v_gene: TRBV7-9
CDR3nt: TGTGCCAGCAGCCCACTTGGAGTCAACACCGGGGAGCTGTTTTTT
CDR3aa: CASSPLGVNTGELFF

d_gene: .
j_gene: TRBJ2-3
abundance: .
v_gene: TRBV5-1
CDR3nt: TGCGCCAGCAGCTTAGGACAGACTAGTCCCGATACGCAGTATTTT
CDR3aa: CASSLGQTSPDTQYF

d_gene: .
j_gene: TRBJ1-4
abundance: .
v_gene: TRBV7-6
CDR3nt: TGTGCCAGCAGCTTAGGGAACAGGGCCGCCCTGGGTGGTGAAAAACTGTTTTTT
CDR3aa: CASSLGNRAALGGEKLFF

d_gene: TRBD1
j_gene: TRBJ1-1
abundance: .
v_gene: TRBV15
CDR3nt: TGTGCCACCACCCAGAGGGGACAGATTAACACTGAAGCTTTCTTT
CDR3aa: CATTQRGQINTEAFF

d_gene: TRBD2
j_gene: TRBJ2-1
abundance: few
v_gene: TRBV27
CDR3nt: TGTGCCAGCAGTTCGGGGATTAGCGGGAGCGAACCTAGGAATGAGCAGTTCTTC
CDR3aa: CASSSGISGSEPRNEQFF

d_gene: .
j_gene: TRBJ2-3
abundance: few
v_gene: TRBV2
CDR3nt: TGTGCCAGCAACGCGGGGAGCACAGATACGCAGTATTTT
CDR3aa: CASNAGSTDTQYF

d_gene: TRBD2
j_gene: TRBJ2-1
abundance: .
v_gene: TRBV5-4
CDR3nt: TGTGCCAGCAGCTTGCCTAGCGGGAGCATGAATGAGCAGTTCTTC
CDR3aa: CASSLPSGSMNEQFF

d_gene: .
j_gene: TRBJ2-2
abundance: .
v_gene: TRBV6-6
CDR3nt: TGTGCCAGCAGTTACGGCGTAAACACCGGGGAGCTGTTTTTT
CDR3aa: CASSYGVNTGELFF

d_gene: .
j_gene: TRBJ1-5
abundance: .
v_gene: TRBV19
CDR3nt: TGTGCCAGTAGTATAGGTGCCAGGGCGGGGGATCAGCCCCAGCATTTT
CDR3aa: CASSIGARAGDQPQHF

d_gene: .
j_gene: TRBJ1-1
abundance: .
v_gene: TRBV27
CDR3nt: TGTGCCAGCAGCCCGATCGGGGGGGCGGTCACTGAAGCTTTCTTT
CDR3aa: CASSPIGGAVTEAFF

d_gene: .
j_gene: TRBJ2-3
abundance: .
v_gene: TRBV7-3
CDR3nt: TGTGCCAGCAGCTTACGGGGGGCCAAAGATACGCAGTATTTT
CDR3aa: CASSLRGAKDTQYF

d_gene: TRBD1
j_gene: TRBJ1-4
abundance: .
v_gene: TRBV9
CDR3nt: TGTGCCAGCAGCGACGGGACAGTTACAACTAATGAAAAACTGTTTTTT
CDR3aa: CASSDGTVTTNEKLFF

d_gene: .
j_gene: TRBJ1-1
abundance: .
v_gene: TRBV7-3
CDR3nt: TGTGCCAGCAGCCCGGGACGGGGAAACACTGAAGCTTTCTTT
CDR3aa: CASSPGRGNTEAFF

d_gene: .
j_gene: TRBJ2-5
abundance: .
v_gene: TRBV29-1
CDR3nt: TGCAGCGTTGAAATGAGTGGTTGGGAGACCCAGTACTTC
CDR3aa: CSVEMSGWETQYF

d_gene: .
j_gene: TRBJ1-3
abundance: .
v_gene: TRBV12-5
CDR3nt: TGTGCTAGTGGTTTAGCAGGGAACACTGCAAACTCTGGAAACACCATATATTTT
CDR3aa: CASGLAGNTANSGNTIYF

d_gene: .
j_gene: TRBJ1-1
abundance: .
v_gene: TRBV11-2
CDR3nt: TGTGCCAGCAGCTTAGTAGGGGACACTGAAGCTTTCTTT
CDR3aa: CASSLVGDTEAFF

d_gene: TRBD1
j_gene: TRBJ1-3
abundance: .
v_gene: TRBV18
CDR3nt: TGTGCCAGCTCACCAGACAGGGGGCTTGGAAACACCATATATTTT
CDR3aa: CASSPDRGLGNTIYF

d_gene: TRBD1
j_gene: TRBJ2-7
abundance: few
v_gene: TRBV7-9
CDR3nt: TGTGCCAGCAGCCCCCGACAGGGGACCTACGAGCAGTACTTC
CDR3aa: CASSPRQGTYEQYF

d_gene: TRBD1
j_gene: TRBJ1-1
abundance: once
v_gene: TRBV9
CDR3nt: TGTGCCAGCAGCGCTCGACAGGGCAACACTGAAGCTTTCTTT
CDR3aa: CASSARQGNTEAFF

d_gene: TRBD1
j_gene: TRBJ2-7
abundance: .
v_gene: TRBV7-2
CDR3nt: TGTGCCAGCAGCTCGAGGACAGGCTACTACGAGCAGTACTTC
CDR3aa: CASSSRTGYYEQYF

d_gene: .
j_gene: TRBJ1-5
abundance: .
v_gene: TRBV2
CDR3nt: TGTGCCAGCAGTCCGGACGGGACCCGGGCACTGCCCCAGCATTTT
CDR3aa: CASSPDGTRALPQHF

d_gene: .
j_gene: TRBJ1-1
abundance: many
v_gene: TRBV9
CDR3nt: TGTGCCAGCAGCGTAGGGGCAGGGAGGGCTTTCTTT
CDR3aa: CASSVGAGRAFF